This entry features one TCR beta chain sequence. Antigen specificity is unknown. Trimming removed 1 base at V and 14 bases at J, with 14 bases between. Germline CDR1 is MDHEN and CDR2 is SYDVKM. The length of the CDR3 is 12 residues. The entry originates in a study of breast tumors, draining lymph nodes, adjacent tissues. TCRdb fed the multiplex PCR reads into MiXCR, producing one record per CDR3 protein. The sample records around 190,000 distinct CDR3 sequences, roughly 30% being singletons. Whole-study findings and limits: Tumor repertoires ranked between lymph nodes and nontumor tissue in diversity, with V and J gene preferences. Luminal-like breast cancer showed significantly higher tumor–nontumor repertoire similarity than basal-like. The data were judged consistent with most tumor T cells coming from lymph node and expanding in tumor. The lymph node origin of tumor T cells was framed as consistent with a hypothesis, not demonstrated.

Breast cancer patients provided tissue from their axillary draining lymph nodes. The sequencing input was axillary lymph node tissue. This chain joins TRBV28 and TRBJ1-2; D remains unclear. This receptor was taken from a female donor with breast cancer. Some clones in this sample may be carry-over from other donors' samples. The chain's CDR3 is CASSLSNYGWTF. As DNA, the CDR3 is TGTGCCAGCAGTTTATCTAACTATGGTTGGACCTTC.